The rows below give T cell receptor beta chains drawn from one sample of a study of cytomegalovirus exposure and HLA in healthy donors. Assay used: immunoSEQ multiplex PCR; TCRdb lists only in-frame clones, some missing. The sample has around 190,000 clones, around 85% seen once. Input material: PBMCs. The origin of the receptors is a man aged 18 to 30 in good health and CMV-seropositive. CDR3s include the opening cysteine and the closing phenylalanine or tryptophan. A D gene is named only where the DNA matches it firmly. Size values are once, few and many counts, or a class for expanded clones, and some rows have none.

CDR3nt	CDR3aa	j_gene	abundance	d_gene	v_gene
TGTGCAAGTCTCCACAGGGCCCTTCTACCATACAATGAGCAGTTCTTC	CASLHRALLPYNEQFF	TRBJ2-1	NA	NA	TRBV12-2
TGTGCCATCAGTGAAGGGCCCCCTGGACAGGGGGCAAAGGGTAGCGAGCAGTACTTC	CAISEGPPGQGAKGSEQYF	TRBJ2-7	NA	TRBD1	TRBV10-3
TGCGCCAGCAGCTTGACTGGGAACACTGAAGCTTTCTTT	CASSLTGNTEAFF	TRBJ1-1	NA	NA	TRBV5-1
TGTGCCAGCAGCTCACGGGGTCCACCGCACTATTTT	CASSSRGPPHYF	TRBJ2-3	NA	NA	TRBV9
TGCGCCAGCAGCTCCAGGGGCCAGCCGAGCTATGGCTACACCTTC	CASSSRGQPSYGYTF	TRBJ1-2	once	NA	TRBV5-1
TGTGCCAGCAGCTTATGGCGGGAGGACGGAGATACGCAGTATTTT	CASSLWREDGDTQYF	TRBJ2-3	NA	TRBD2	TRBV7-2
TGTGCCAGCAGCTCACTAGCGGGGGCTACGCTCCATGAGCAGTTCTTC	CASSSLAGATLHEQFF	TRBJ2-1	NA	TRBD2	TRBV11-3
TGTGCCAGCAGTGAAGAGAGCGGGCCTTACAATGAGCAGTTCTTC	CASSEESGPYNEQFF	TRBJ2-1	NA	NA	TRBV6-1
TGTGCCAGCAGCTTAGGGGGGCCCTACGAGCAGTACTTC	CASSLGGPYEQYF	TRBJ2-7	few	NA	TRBV11-3
TGCGCCAGCAGCCAAGATCCTAGCGGATTTTACGAGCAGTACTTC	CASSQDPSGFYEQYF	TRBJ2-7	NA	TRBD2	TRBV4-1
TGTGCCAGCAGCCTATCAGGGGCCTACACTGAAGCTTTCTTT	CASSLSGAYTEAFF	TRBJ1-1	once	NA	TRBV28
TGTGCCAGCAGCCTCCCCGGGGAGCTGTTTTTT	CASSLPGELFF	TRBJ2-2	NA	NA	TRBV7-8
TGTGCCAGCAGTGCCCGGGACACCAATCAGCCCCAGCATTTT	CASSARDTNQPQHF	TRBJ1-5	NA	NA	TRBV6-1
TGTGCCAGCAGCTTGCGTGGGGCCAACGAGCAGTACTTC	CASSLRGANEQYF	TRBJ2-7	NA	NA	TRBV5-4
TGTGCCAGCACCGTAACCAGGACAGGGGATGGCTACACCTTC	CASTVTRTGDGYTF	TRBJ1-2	NA	TRBD1	TRBV6-1